This entry is about one T cell receptor (beta chain). The antigen remains undetermined. The data derive from a study of vaccination effects on CD4 cells after COVID-19. Pools of viral peptides were used by the ViraFEST assay to expand antigen-specific CD4+ T cells ahead of sequencing. With 9 to 11 days of culture completed, CD4+ T cells were isolated. Of the BNT162b2 and mRNA-1273 vaccines, participants received two doses of one or the other. The data were produced by immunoSEQ multiplex PCR, yet TCRdb's version contains in-frame clones alone and is incomplete. Of 25,000 to 30,000 clones in the sample, 70% to 75% are singletons; the top ten hold roughly 10%. The source is a human donor who received a COVID-19 vaccine. The specimen comprised CD4+ T cells from PBMCs cultured with HCoV-NL63 spike peptides, sampled after COVID-19 vaccination.

The CDR3 nucleotides read TGCGCCAGCAGCTCACGACAGCCTAGACAAGAGACCCAGTACTTC. It encodes CASSSRQPRQETQYF. The genes are TRBV5-1 and TRBJ2-5; maybe TRBD1 (5 bases). CDR1 is SGHRS and CDR2 is YFSETQ in the germline V gene. Trimming removed 3 bases at V and 2 bases at J, with 14 bases between. This CDR3 comprises 15 residues.